This passage covers 28 T cell receptor beta chains from one sample sequenced in a study of T cell changes during pregnancy in multiple sclerosis. The table came from immunoSEQ multiplex PCR; TCRdb's copy has only in-frame clones and leaves some out. The profile shows over 25,000 clones, about 89% of them singletons. Sequenced here: CD8+ T cells from peripheral blood mononuclear cells, sampled before pregnancy. The receptors shown here come from a female donor with multiple sclerosis, enrolled in a pregnancy study.

The chain has TRBV7-8 and TRBJ1-4; D is undetermined. V lost 4 bases and J 0 bases, leaving 9 bases between the germline ends. The CDR3 contains 15 residues. Germline lookup yields CDR1 SGHVS and CDR2 FQNEAQ. CDR3 region: CASSSSLATNEKLFF. Written as DNA, the CDR3 is TGTGCCAGCAGCTCTAGCCTTGCAACTAATGAAAAACTGTTTTTT.

The chain has TRBV5-1 and TRBJ1-6, with a weak D call TRBD1 (6 bases). This CDR3 spans 13 amino acids. V lost 0 bases, J lost 10 bases, and 8 bases lay in between. Germline V lookup: CDR1 SGHRS, CDR2 YFSETQ. The CDR3 is CASSLGGLSPLHF. CDR3 DNA: TGCGCCAGCAGCTTGGGGGGGCTGTCACCCCTCCACTTT. Combining the CDR3 with reference TRBV5-1 and TRBJ1-6 gives the whole variable domain KAGVTQTPRYLIKTRGQQVTLSCSPISGHRSVSWYQQTPGQGLQFLFEYFSETQRNKGNFPGRFSGRQFSNSRSEMNVSTLELGDSALYLCASSLGGLSPLHFGNGTRLTVT.

Worth noting for this clone: A junction boundary mismatches the germline segment, possibly from a read error. V is TRBV7-7 and J is TRBJ2-5; 12 bases align to TRBD2. CDR3 size: 17 residues. CDR1 SSHAT and CDR2 FNYEAQ come from the germline V gene (reference sequence). The CDR3 region is CASSLATSGGWRETQYF. In DNA, the CDR3 is TGTGCTAGCAGCCTCGCCACTAGCGGGGGGTGGCGAGAGACCCAGTACTTC.

The chain recombines TRBV13 with TRBJ1-4; 9 nucleotides line up with TRBD1. Germline lookup yields CDR1 PRHDT and CDR2 FYEKMQ (reference sequence). With 5 bases clipped from V and 8 bases from J, the junction kept 6 bases outside the gene matches. CDR3 length equals 14 residues. CDR3 DNA: TGTGCCAGCAGCCAGGACAGGGGTGACGAAAAACTGTTTTTT. Its protein product is CASSQDRGDEKLFF.

This rearrangement joins TRBV5-4 to TRBJ2-2, with TRBD2 matching over 11 bases. Per the germline V gene, CDR1 is SGHNT and CDR2 is YYREEE (reference sequence). This CDR3 comprises 17 residues. V shed 0 bases and J 4 bases; nucleotides not matched to a gene: 5. The CDR3 sequence: CASSLELAGALTGELFF. CDR3 DNA sequence: TGTGCCAGCAGCTTGGAACTAGCGGGGGCTCTCACCGGGGAGCTGTTTTTT.

The rearrangement links TRBV2 to TRBJ2-3, with a possible D match to TRBD2 (6 bases). Trimming cost V 5 bases and J 2 bases, with 11 bases left between them. The CDR3 runs 14 residues. In germline, CDR1 is SNHLY, CDR2 FYNNEI. CDR3 sequence: CASSQTRDTDTQYF. CDR3 sequence (DNA): TGTGCCAGCAGTCAGACTAGAGACACAGATACGCAGTATTTT.

This clone occurred a few times. This chain uses TRBV19 with TRBJ1-1, with D tentatively TRBD1 (6 bases). V lost 4 bases, J lost 12 bases, and 27 bases lay in between. Germline V lookup: CDR1 LNHDA, CDR2 SQIVND (reference sequence). The CDR3 contains 16 residues. DNA for the CDR3: TGTGCCAGTAGTAGAAGTCTCGCGGGGGGCGAGTTCTGGACTTTCTTT. Translating gives CASSRSLAGGEFWTFF.

V usage is TRBV6-5 and J usage is TRBJ2-1, with D possibly being TRBD1 (6 bases). Germline V gene data show CDR1 as MNHEY and CDR2 as SVGAGI. V gave up 6 bases and J gave up 6 bases, with 12 bases separating them. This CDR3 is built from 13 residues. CDR3 nucleotides: TGTGCCAGCAGCATAGTAGGGGGCAATGAGCAGTTCTTC. Its protein product is CASSIVGGNEQFF.

The chain is built from TRBV5-1 and TRBJ2-6; D unresolved. CDR3 length: 15 residues. Trimming shortened V by 0 bases and J by 1 base, and 5 bases separated the two germline ends. Germline V gives CDR1 SGHRS, CDR2 YFSETQ. The CDR3 sequence is CASSLGLSGANVLTF. CDR3 sequence (DNA): TGCGCCAGCAGCTTGGGTTTATCTGGGGCCAACGTCCTGACTTTC. Combining the CDR3 with reference TRBV5-1 and TRBJ2-6 gives the whole variable domain KAGVTQTPRYLIKTRGQQVTLSCSPISGHRSVSWYQQTPGQGLQFLFEYFSETQRNKGNFPGRFSGRQFSNSRSEMNVSTLELGDSALYLCASSLGLSGANVLTFGAGSRLTVL.

The chain carries TRBV11-2 and TRBJ1-1, with no clear D. Germline V gene data show CDR1 as SGHAT and CDR2 as FQNNGV. The CDR3 sequence is 14 residues long. V was cut by 1 base and J by 1 base, with 7 bases left in between. The CDR3 protein is CASSLAAGNTEAFF. CDR3 nucleotide sequence: TGTGCCAGCAGCTTAGCGGCAGGGAACACTGAAGCTTTCTTT. The whole variable domain, filled in from reference TRBV11-2 and TRBJ1-1, reads EAGVAQSPRYKIIEKRQSVAFWCNPISGHATLYWYQQILGQGPKLLIQFQNNGVVDDSQLPKDRFSAERLKGVDSTLKIQPAKLEDSAVYLCASSLAAGNTEAFFGQGTRLTVV.

The genes are TRBV11-2 and TRBJ2-2; D perhaps matches TRBD2 (6 bases). Germline CDR1 SGHAT, CDR2 FQNNGV. Trimming cost V 5 bases and J 3 bases, with 16 bases left between them. The CDR3 has 16 residues. The CDR3 region is CASSHAEGSHTGELFF. CDR3 DNA: TGTGCCAGCAGCCACGCGGAGGGGTCGCACACCGGGGAGCTGTTTTTT.

This sequence joins TRBV7-9 and TRBJ1-6; D ambiguous. Per the germline V gene, CDR1 is SEHNR and CDR2 is FQNEAQ (reference sequence). The CDR3 is 13 residues long. V was shortened by 1 base and J by 13 bases, with 11 bases between the two germline ends. This chain's CDR3 is CASSLVGSFPLHF. CDR3 nucleotides: TGTGCCAGCAGCTTAGTCGGGTCTTTTCCCCTCCACTTT.

The chain has TRBV7-2 and TRBJ1-5; D is possibly TRBD1 (5 bases). Germline V CDR1 and CDR2: SGHTA, FQGNSA. The CDR3 runs to 14 residues. Trimming cost V 0 bases and J 9 bases, with 12 bases left between them. The CDR3 DNA sequence: TGTGCCAGCAGCTTAGCGGGATTTCAGGGGCCCCAGCATTTT. Translating gives CASSLAGFQGPQHF. Using reference TRBV7-2 and TRBJ1-5 for the parts outside the CDR3, the full variable domain is GAGVSQSPSNKVTEKGKDVELRCDPISGHTALYWYRQSLGQGLEFLIYFQGNSAPDKSGLPSDRFSAERTGGSVSTLTIQRTQQEDSAVYLCASSLAGFQGPQHFGDGTRLSIL.

The chain carries TRBV6-1 and TRBJ2-7; TRBD2 is a possible D gene (6 bases). Trimming left V 0 bases short and J 3 bases short, with 9 bases between. Per the germline V gene, CDR1 is MNHNS and CDR2 is SASEGT. This CDR3 has 14 amino acids. In DNA, the CDR3 is TGTGCCAGCAGTGAAGCTGGGGGGATCTACGAGCAGTACTTC. Residues: CASSEAGGIYEQYF.

The J gene is TRBJ2-1, the V gene TRBV7-9, with 11 bases aligning to TRBD2. Germline CDR1 reads SEHNR; CDR2 reads FQNEAQ (reference sequence). The CDR3 is 17 amino acids. V dropped 1 base and J dropped 4; count of bases not matched to a gene: 6. The CDR3 here is CASSLVGLAGSYNEQFF. CDR3 DNA: TGTGCCAGCAGCTTAGTCGGACTAGCGGGTTCATACAATGAGCAGTTCTTC.

The rearrangement joins TRBV5-1 to TRBJ1-1; D is undetermined. V shed 0 bases and J shed 3 bases, with 15 bases lying between them. CDR1 is SGHRS, CDR2 YFSETQ, per germline. This CDR3 has 16 amino acids. The CDR3 spells CASSLESFAADTEAFF. In nucleotides, the CDR3 is TGCGCCAGCAGCTTGGAATCGTTCGCGGCGGACACTGAAGCTTTCTTT.

CDR3: CASSLVSAGYNEQFF. In DNA form, the CDR3 reads TGTGCCAGCAGCTTAGTTTCCGCAGGCTACAATGAGCAGTTCTTC. V usage is TRBV11-2 and J usage is TRBJ2-1, with D uncertain. Germline CDR1 is SGHAT and CDR2 is FQNNGV. Trimming cost V 1 base and J 3 bases, with 10 bases left between them. The CDR3 loop spans 15 amino acids.

The CDR3 region has the DNA TGTGCCAGCAGTAAACTCTGGACAGAGTATAGCAATCAGCCCCAGCATTTT. This encodes CASSKLWTEYSNQPQHF. The chain recombines TRBV28 with TRBJ1-5, with a weak D call TRBD1 (6 bases). The V and J ends lost 5 bases and 0 bases respectively, with 17 bases between them. Germline assignment: CDR1 MDHEN and CDR2 SYDVKM. This CDR3 region has 17 residues.

The chain joins TRBV7-2 to TRBJ1-2, with D possibly matching TRBD1 (5 bases). CDR1 SGHTA and CDR2 FQGNSA come from the germline V gene. The CDR3 covers 11 residues. Trimming cost V 8 bases and J 1 base, with 5 bases left between them. The CDR3: CASQGNYGYTF. CDR3 sequence (DNA): TGTGCCAGCCAGGGTAACTATGGCTACACCTTC.

The chain links TRBV30 to TRBJ2-2, with TRBD2 identical over 7 bases. The CDR3 totals 17 residues. J was trimmed by 3 bases and V by 0 bases; bases with no gene match: 10. Germline V lookup: CDR1 GTSNPN, CDR2 SVGIG (reference sequence). The CDR3 region has the DNA TGTGCCTGGAGTGTACCCACCCGCCGGGGGGACACCGGGGAGCTGTTTTTT. Amino acids: CAWSVPTRRGDTGELFF.

This chain connects TRBV28 to TRBJ2-7, with 10 bases identical to TRBD2. The trim removed 4 bases at V and 4 bases at J, leaving 1 base unmatched. Germline CDR1 is MDHEN and CDR2 is SYDVKM. The CDR3 consists of 13 residues. The CDR3 reads CASSSSGGYEQYF. The CDR3 nucleotides are TGTGCCAGCAGTTCTAGCGGGGGTTACGAGCAGTACTTC.

The sample holds one count of this clone. The rearrangement links TRBV9 to TRBJ2-3, with D perhaps TRBD1 (6 bases). This CDR3 comprises 15 residues. Germline assignment: CDR1 SGDLS and CDR2 YYNGEE. V was cut by 0 bases and J by 2 bases, with 10 bases left in between. In DNA, the CDR3 is TGTGCCAGCAGCGTAGGGGGACACTCCACAGATACGCAGTATTTT. It translates to CASSVGGHSTDTQYF.

The chain recombines TRBV19 with TRBJ2-1; weak D call: TRBD2 (7 bases). Germline-derived CDR1 and CDR2 are LNHDA and SQIVND (reference sequence). V lost 11 bases, J lost 4 bases, and 33 bases lay in between. The CDR3 spans 19 residues. The CDR3 DNA is TGTGCCTCCCGGGCAGTTGTCATCGTGGCGGGGGCGACGTACAATGAGCAGTTCTTC. It is translated as CASRAVVIVAGATYNEQFF.

This clone was recorded once. The chain is built from TRBV4-1 and TRBJ2-7, with TRBD2 matching over 8 bases. CDR1 is MGHRA and CDR2 is YSYEKL in the germline V gene. CDR3 length: 17 residues. With 4 bases clipped from V and 3 bases from J, the junction kept 14 bases outside the gene matches. The CDR3 DNA follows: TGCGCCAGCAGCCCGAGGGGCGCGGGGGGCACTTACTACGAGCAGTACTTC. Its protein is CASSPRGAGGTYYEQYF.

The chain links TRBV4-3 to TRBJ2-7, with 7 bases fitting TRBD1. Germline V gene lookup returns CDR1 LGHNA and CDR2 YSLEER. Germline trimming cut 1 base from V and 0 bases from J; bases unmatched to any gene: 3. This CDR3 has 15 amino acids. The chain's CDR3 is CASSQGQGISYEQYF. The DNA for the CDR3 is TGCGCCAGCAGCCAAGGACAGGGAATCTCCTACGAGCAGTACTTC.

J is TRBJ1-1 and V is TRBV6-1, with D maybe TRBD1 (5 bases). V shed 6 bases and J shed 4 bases, with 15 bases lying between them. This CDR3 comprises 14 residues. CDR1 and CDR2 (germline): MNHNS, SASEGT. The chain's CDR3 is CASSYLGGATEAFF. The CDR3, as DNA: TGTGCCAGCAGCTATCTCGGGGGTGCCACTGAAGCTTTCTTT.

This chain connects TRBV18 to TRBJ1-2; 7 positions match TRBD1. The CDR3 length is 18 residues. After removal of 0 bases from V and 1 base from J, the junction contained 11 bases not matched to a gene. Per germline, CDR1 KGHSH and CDR2 LQKENI. CDR3 DNA: TGTGCCAGCTCACCACCCGTCGACAGGGTTGGATTTAACTATGGCTACACCTTC. Its translation: CASSPPVDRVGFNYGYTF.

The V gene is TRBV2, the J gene TRBJ2-2; D possibly corresponds to TRBD2 (6 bases). The CDR3 covers 16 residues. Per germline, CDR1 SNHLY and CDR2 FYNNEI. Deletions cut 7 bases from V and 3 bases from J, with 18 bases between. This chain's CDR3 is CASTLEGREHTGELFF. CDR3 in DNA: TGTGCCAGCACCCTGGAGGGAAGGGAGCACACCGGGGAGCTGTTTTTT.